This T cell receptor beta chain was profiled in a study of Ad26.COV2.S vaccination and SARS-CoV-2 variants (dated by TCRdb to about 2021). Regarding the research as a whole: Vaccine-arm donors came from COV1001, a multicentre, randomized, double-blind, placebo-controlled phase I-IIa trial of Ad26.COV2.S in healthy adults. Ad26.COV2.S was administered intramuscularly at a dose of 5x10^10 or 1x10^11 viral particles, either as one shot or as two shots given 56 days apart. Sequencing of the TCRbeta repertoire served to evaluate the specificity and breadth of SARS-CoV-2-reactive T cell receptors following Ad26.COV2.S vaccination. The TCR-sequenced set comprised approximately 32 samples: around 20 Ad26.COV2.S vaccine recipients, 5 placebo recipients and 8 SARS-CoV-2 convalescent individuals. Participants in the trial were split at random into five groups of five each, receiving low-dose or high-dose Ad26.COV2.S once or twice, or else placebo on both occasions. Investigators did not know the trial group allocation while performing experiments and assessing outcomes.

Study-wide conclusions, independent of this receptor: The study was not powered for comparison of responses between vaccine doses or regimens. Vaccine and placebo recipients had similar non-spike TCR breadth, a finding consistent with the vaccine containing only spike. It was noted by the authors that total T cell responses may have been underestimated by the TCR breadth and depth analyses. After vaccination, substantial breadth of spike-specific CD8+ and CD4+ T cell responses was reported. Ad26.COV2.S recipients had higher spike-specific TCR breadth than placebo recipients (P = 0.0014).

TCRbeta CDR3 regions were sequenced with the immunoSEQ Assay. After extraction, genomic DNA underwent amplification by bias-controlled multiplex PCR, followed by high-throughput sequencing. Regarding the original processing steps: Collapsing and filtering of sequences were performed to quantify the absolute abundance of each unique TCRbeta CDR3 region. Usable DNA was measured by amplifying reference genes present in all nucleated cells, and TCRbeta template counts were normalized to that usable DNA to estimate T cell fraction. Repertoire TCRs were annotated as SARS-CoV-2-specific when V gene, CDR3 amino acid sequence and J gene were exactly matched to a known reactive TCR set. The reference SARS-CoV-2 TCR set was obtained from MIRA and was filtered for enrichment in COVID-19-positive ImmuneCODE repertoires, whereby public or cross-reactive TCRs were removed. Using the MIRA antigens, annotated TCRs were further analysed by specific ORF or by position within an ORF. Breadth was defined as annotated unique rearrangements over total unique productive rearrangements; depth was the summed frequency of those rearrangements. Two-sided Wilcoxon rank-sum tests were applied when comparing TCR breadth between groups. TCRdb took this table from immuneACCESS and kept in-frame rearrangements with V and J called. Such tables lack part of the clones; where checked against another copy, unresolved V genes explain under half of the gap, and the rest is unexplained. Clone size and the V and J calls come from that table; the DNA yielded D and trimming. This sample is represented by roughly 400,000 clones; 80% to 95% of them were singletons. 1.5% to 2% of the sample is taken by the ten largest.

This clone was picked up one time. Its antigen has not been determined. No much larger clonotype is one base removed from it; base qualities were not supplied. The label giving this sample's treatment or condition can be read as: roughly 19 received Ad26.COV2.S at low or high dose, single or two shots; a few received placebo; per-sample allocation not given. For vaccine and placebo recipients, the sequenced repertoires came from samples collected on day 63 after the first injection. Cohort 1b enrolled roughly 25 adults aged 18-55 years at a single site in Boston, USA, between 29 July and 7 August 2020. As a vaccine, Ad26.COV2.S was a replication-incompetent adenovirus type 26 vector that expressed a prefusion-stabilized SARS-CoV-2 spike protein derived from the original Wuhan strain. The CDR3 numbers 12 residues from cysteine through phenylalanine. Left in the record is the CDR3 DNA by itself, 36 bases read in frame from the first base. The germline V gene (reference sequence) gives CDR1 as MNHEY and CDR2 as SMNVEV. V loses 1 base, J loses 9 bases, and the germline ends lie 7 bases apart.

The receptor chain draws on TRBV27 and TRBJ1-5, with the D gene not confidently named. The sequenced sample was peripheral blood, obtained in a trial of Ad26.COV2.S vaccine versus placebo. This TCR came from a person aged 18-65 years who received the Ad26.COV2.S COVID-19 vaccine or a placebo. The bases are TGTGCCAGCAGTTTATTAAAAGGGCCCCAGCATTTT. This is translated as CASSLLKGPQHF.